This T cell receptor (beta chain) was identified during a study of tumor-infiltrating lymphocytes in primary liver carcinoma. Study in general: Tumor stage was T1-T3 N0M0, and tumor size was 4.2 to 10 cm across. The study's findings and limits: For tumor-adjacent and tumor-blood pairs, overlap was less than that seen for tumor region pairs.

Between roughly 18 and 30 mg of unsorted bulk tissue served as the source from which RNA and DNA were co-extracted. All patients had surgically resected primary liver carcinoma. This CDR3 contains 17 residues. Germline V gene sequence: CDR1 SGHAT, CDR2 FQNNGV. With respect to this clonotype: Its antigen remains unidentified. Germline and junction disagree at one end, which may indicate a read error.

The input was approximately 500 ng total RNA; TCR beta cDNA was made from it with a constant-region primer. Employing slightly modified ARM-PCR, three nested multiplex PCR rounds were run, and these gave rise to the TCR beta libraries. Rounds one and two of PCR, each of roughly 10 cycles, were primed with TRBV1-TRBV30 forward primers and a C-beta reverse primer. TCRdb itself ran the multiplex PCR reads through MiXCR, one entry per CDR3 protein. Among 99,000 or so distinct CDR3 sequences, almost 70% were seen once, and the ten largest hold just over 9.5%. Specimen: liver tumor tissue from sampling region 5. Indicated subset: tumor region T5, tumor centre. The clonotype was recovered from a woman aged 55-69 years with primary liver carcinoma and hepatitis B virus infection. The V and J genes are TRBV11-2 and TRBJ2-3; 8 bases agree with TRBD2. As DNA, the CDR3 is TGCGCCAGCTCCTTGGCAGCGGGAGTGCCTAGCACAGATACGCAGTATTTT. This sequence encodes CASSLAAGVPSTDTQYF.